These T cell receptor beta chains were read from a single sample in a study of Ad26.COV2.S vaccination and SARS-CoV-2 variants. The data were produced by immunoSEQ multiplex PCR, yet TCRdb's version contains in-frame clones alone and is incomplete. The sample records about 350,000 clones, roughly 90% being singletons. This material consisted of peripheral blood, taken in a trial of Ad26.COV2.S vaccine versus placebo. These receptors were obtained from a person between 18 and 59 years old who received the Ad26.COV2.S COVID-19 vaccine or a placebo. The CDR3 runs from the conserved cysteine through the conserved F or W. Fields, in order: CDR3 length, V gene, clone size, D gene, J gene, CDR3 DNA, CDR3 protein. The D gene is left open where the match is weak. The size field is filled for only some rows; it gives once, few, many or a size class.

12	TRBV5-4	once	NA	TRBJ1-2	TGTGCCAGCAGCTTGGACTCAGAGGGCTACACCTTC	CASSLDSEGYTF
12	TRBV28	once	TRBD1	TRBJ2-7	TGTGCCAGCGGCGGGACAGGGTCCGAGCAGTACTTC	CASGGTGSEQYF
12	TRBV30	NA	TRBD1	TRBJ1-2	TGTGCCTTCCTTGGACAGGGAAGTGGCTACACCTTC	CAFLGQGSGYTF
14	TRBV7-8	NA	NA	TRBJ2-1	TGTGCCAGCAGCTTACGGTTGTGGAACAATGAGCAGTTCTTC	CASSLRLWNNEQFF
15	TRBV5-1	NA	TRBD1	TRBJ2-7	TGCGCCAGCAGCTTGGCGGGACAGGGGGCACACGAGCAGTACTTC	CASSLAGQGAHEQYF
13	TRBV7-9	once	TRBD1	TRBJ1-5	TGTGCCAGCAGCTCCGACAGGGATCAGCCCCAGCATTTT	CASSSDRDQPQHF
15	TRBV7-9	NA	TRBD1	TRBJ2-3	TGTGCCAGCAGCATGACAGGGGAAAGGGCAGATACGCAGTATTTT	CASSMTGERADTQYF
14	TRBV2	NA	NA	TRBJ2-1	TGTGCCAGCAGTGAACGGGGAGTTTACAATGAGCAGTTCTTC	CASSERGVYNEQFF
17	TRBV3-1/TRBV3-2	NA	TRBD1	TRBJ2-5	TGTGCCAGCAGCCAAGATGTCGGGACAGCCCAAGCGGAGACCCAGTACTTC	CASSQDVGTAQAETQYF
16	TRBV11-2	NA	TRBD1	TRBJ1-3	TGTGCCAGCAGCTCCGGACAGGGCGTCGCTGGAAACACCATATATTTT	CASSSGQGVAGNTIYF
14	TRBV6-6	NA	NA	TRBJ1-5	TGTGCCAGCACCCTAGGGGGTTTCAATCAGCCCCAGCATTTT	CASTLGGFNQPQHF
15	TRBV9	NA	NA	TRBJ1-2	TGTGCCAGCAGCGATGGGTCGACAAGGACCTATGGCTACACCTTC	CASSDGSTRTYGYTF
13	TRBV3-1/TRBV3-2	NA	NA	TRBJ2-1	TGTGCCAGCAGCCAGTCGACTCGCAATGAGCAGTTCTTC	CASSQSTRNEQFF
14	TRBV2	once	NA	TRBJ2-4	TGTGCCAGCAGTGTTGGTGGAGGGCGGAACATTCAGTACTTC	CASSVGGGRNIQYF
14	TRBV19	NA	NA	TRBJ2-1	TGTGCCAGTAGGAGGGCAGGGGGGTCGAATGAGCAGTTCTTC	CASRRAGGSNEQFF
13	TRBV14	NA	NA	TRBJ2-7	TGTGCCAGCAGCCAAGCTGGGACCCACGAGCAGTACTTC	CASSQAGTHEQYF
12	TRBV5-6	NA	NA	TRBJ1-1	TGTGCCAGCAGCTCTGGGAGAACTGAAGCTTTCTTT	CASSSGRTEAFF
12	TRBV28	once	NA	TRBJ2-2	TGTGCCAGCTGTATCGGCACCGGGGAGCTGTTTTTT	CASCIGTGELFF
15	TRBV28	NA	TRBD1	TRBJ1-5	TGTGCCAGCAGTTTTTCAGGGGGAGGCAATCAGCCCCAGCATTTT	CASSFSGGGNQPQHF
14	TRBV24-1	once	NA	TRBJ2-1	TGTGCCACCAGTGATTCCCCCGGGACGCCGGAGCAGTTCTTC	CATSDSPGTPEQFF
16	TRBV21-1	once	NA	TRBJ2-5	TGTGCCAGCAGCAAAGCCACGGGGACCTTACAAGAGACCCAGTACTTC	CASSKATGTLQETQYF
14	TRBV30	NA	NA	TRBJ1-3	TGTGCCTGGAGTGTACTGCGCTCTGGAAACACCATATATTTT	CAWSVLRSGNTIYF
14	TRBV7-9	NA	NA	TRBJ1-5	TGTGCCAGCAGCTTTTCGCAGGAGAATCAGCCCCAGCATTTT	CASSFSQENQPQHF
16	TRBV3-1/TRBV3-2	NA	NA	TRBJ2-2	TGTGCCAGCAGCCAAGTTCAGGGGGGGCACACCGGGGAGCTGTTTTTT	CASSQVQGGHTGELFF
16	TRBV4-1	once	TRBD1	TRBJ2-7	TGCGCCAGCAGCCAAGACCCCGGGACAGCCAAATACGAGCAGTACTTC	CASSQDPGTAKYEQYF
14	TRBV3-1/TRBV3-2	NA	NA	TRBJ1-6	TGTGCCAGCAAAATGAGCTCCTATAATTCACCCCTCCACTTT	CASKMSSYNSPLHF